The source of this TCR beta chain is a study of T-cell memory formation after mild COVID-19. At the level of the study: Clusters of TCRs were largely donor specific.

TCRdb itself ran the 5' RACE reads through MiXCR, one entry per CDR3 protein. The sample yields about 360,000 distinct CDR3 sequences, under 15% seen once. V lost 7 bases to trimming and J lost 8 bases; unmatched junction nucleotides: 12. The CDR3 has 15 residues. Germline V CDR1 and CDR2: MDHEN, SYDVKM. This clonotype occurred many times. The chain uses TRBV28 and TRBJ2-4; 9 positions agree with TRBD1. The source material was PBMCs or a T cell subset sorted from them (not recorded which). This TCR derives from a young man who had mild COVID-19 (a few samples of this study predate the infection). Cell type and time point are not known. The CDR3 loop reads CASTAGGTGRDIQYF. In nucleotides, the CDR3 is TGTGCCAGCACCGCCGGGGGGACAGGGAGGGACATTCAGTACTTC.